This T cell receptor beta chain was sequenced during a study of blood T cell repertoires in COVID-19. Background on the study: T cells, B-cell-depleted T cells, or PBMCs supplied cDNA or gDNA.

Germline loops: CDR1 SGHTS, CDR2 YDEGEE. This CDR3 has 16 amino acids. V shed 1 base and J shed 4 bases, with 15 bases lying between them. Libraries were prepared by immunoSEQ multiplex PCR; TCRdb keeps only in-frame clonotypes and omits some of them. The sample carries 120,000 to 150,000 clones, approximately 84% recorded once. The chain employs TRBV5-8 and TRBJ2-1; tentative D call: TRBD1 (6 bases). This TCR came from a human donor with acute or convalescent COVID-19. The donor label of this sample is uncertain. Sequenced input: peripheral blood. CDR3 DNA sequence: TGTGCCAGCAGCTTGCGTGGCAGGGGAGTATACAATGAGCAGTTCTTC. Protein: CASSLRGRGVYNEQFF.